A selection of T cell receptor beta chains follows, all from one sample in a study of blood T cells in healthy people across ages. TCRdb recomputed calls from the 5' RACE reads with MiXCR, one row per CDR3 protein. Of hundreds of thousands of distinct CDR3 sequences listed, approximately 44% are singletons. Material for sequencing was blood. These receptor sequences come from a man in his sixties in good health. The CDR3 runs from the conserved cysteine through the conserved F or W. The order of the fields is clone size, CDR3 length, D gene, J gene, V gene, CDR3 protein, CDR3 DNA. D genes are given only for firm matches. Where a row states a size, it is once, few, many or the class of an expanded clone; other rows omit it.

NA 13 TRBD1 TRBJ1-5 TRBV6-2/TRBV6-3 CASNDREGQPQHF TGTGCCAGCAATGACAGGGAAGGTCAGCCCCAGCATTTT
NA 15 NA TRBJ1-3 TRBV20-1 CSARDVSSSGNTIYF TGCAGTGCTAGAGATGTCAGTAGCTCTGGAAACACCATATATTTT
NA 15 TRBD1 TRBJ2-1 TRBV7-6 CASSLEGTGGTEQFF TGTGCCAGCAGCTTGGAAGGGACAGGGGGAACTGAGCAGTTCTTC
NA 15 NA TRBJ1-2 TRBV27 CASSLNSGRPYGYTF TGTGCCAGCAGTTTAAACTCTGGGAGACCCTATGGCTACACCTTC
NA 12 TRBD1 TRBJ2-5 TRBV11-3 CASSFSGQAEYF TGTGCCAGCAGCTTCAGTGGACAGGCAGAGTACTTC
once 16 TRBD2 TRBJ2-5 TRBV4-3 CASSQELAGGRDEQYF TGCGCCAGCAGCCAAGAACTAGCGGGGGGGCGTGATGAGCAGTACTTC
few 12 TRBD2 TRBJ2-7 TRBV2 CASRTSRYEQYF TGTGCCAGCAGGACTAGCCGCTACGAGCAGTACTTC
NA 11 NA TRBJ2-7 TRBV5-1 CASSEGSEQYF TGCGCCAGCAGCGAAGGCAGTGAGCAGTACTTC
few 16 NA TRBJ1-2 TRBV7-6 CASSLESGGLYYGYTF TGTGCCAGCAGCTTAGAGTCTGGAGGACTATACTATGGCTACACCTTC
NA 15 TRBD1 TRBJ2-7 TRBV5-1 CASSLGGQDLYEQYF TGCGCCAGCAGTCTGGGGGGACAGGACCTCTACGAGCAGTACTTC
few 13 NA TRBJ2-5 TRBV12-3/TRBV12-4 CASSLQIGETQYF TGTGCCAGCAGTTTACAGATTGGAGAGACCCAGTACTTC
NA 16 NA TRBJ2-1 TRBV4-1 CASSQRAESIYNEQFF TGCGCCAGCAGCCAACGGGCCGAGAGTATCTACAATGAGCAGTTCTTC
many 17 TRBD1 TRBJ2-5 TRBV25-1 CASSEVRQGRGQETQYF TGTGCCAGCAGTGAAGTCAGACAGGGAAGGGGTCAAGAGACCCAGTACTTC
NA 15 TRBD2 TRBJ2-4 TRBV4-2 CASSQEAGAVNIQYF TGTGCCAGCAGCCAAGAGGCGGGAGCGGTAAACATTCAGTACTTC
NA 13 NA TRBJ1-5 TRBV14 CASSQYSNQPQHF TGTGCCAGCAGCCAATATAGCAATCAGCCCCAGCATTTT
few 13 TRBD1 TRBJ1-2 TRBV6-5 CASSGGQGNGYTF TGTGCCAGCAGTGGCGGACAGGGGAATGGCTACACCTTC
many 13 NA TRBJ2-7 TRBV10-3 CAISEGATYEQYF TGTGCCATCAGTGAAGGGGCCACATACGAGCAGTACTTC
NA 18 TRBD1 TRBJ2-6 TRBV18 CASSPPRTGDSGANVLTF TGTGCCAGCTCACCACCGAGGACAGGCGACTCTGGGGCCAACGTCCTGACTTTC
NA 15 TRBD1 TRBJ2-1 TRBV29-1 CSVDPDRGYYNEQFF TGCAGCGTTGATCCCGACAGGGGGTACTACAATGAGCAGTTCTTC
NA 13 NA TRBJ2-1 TRBV12-3/TRBV12-4 CASSLLTNNEQFF TGTGCCAGCAGTTTATTGACAAACAATGAGCAGTTCTTC
NA 12 NA TRBJ2-7 TRBV27 CASSFKGYEQYF TGTGCCAGCAGTTTCAAGGGATACGAGCAGTACTTC
NA 15 NA TRBJ1-4 TRBV28 CASRWGRRGDEKLFF TGTGCCAGCAGGTGGGGGCGAAGGGGGGATGAAAAACTGTTTTTT
many 14 TRBD1 TRBJ1-6 TRBV28 CASSLGTGNSPLHF TGTGCCAGCAGTTTAGGGACAGGGAATTCACCCCTCCACTTT
few 12 NA TRBJ2-3 TRBV5-6 CASSPWGDTQYF TGTGCCAGCAGCCCCTGGGGGGATACGCAGTATTTT
NA 16 TRBD2 TRBJ2-1 TRBV6-5 CASSYTTSGGGNEQFF TGTGCCAGCAGTTACACGACTAGCGGGGGAGGTAATGAGCAGTTCTTC
NA 13 NA TRBJ1-2 TRBV20-1 CSASRSRVGGYTF TGCAGTGCTAGCAGGAGCAGGGTGGGCGGCTACACCTTC
NA 16 NA TRBJ2-7 TRBV6-1 CASSEGSVMPLYEQYF TGTGCCAGCAGTGAAGGCTCGGTAATGCCTCTCTACGAGCAGTACTTC
few 16 TRBD2 TRBJ2-7 TRBV4-3 CASSQEVSLAAYEQYF TGCGCCAGCAGCCAAGAAGTGAGTCTAGCGGCCTACGAGCAGTACTTC
many 14 TRBD2 TRBJ2-6 TRBV29-1 CSVSGEPGANVLTF TGCAGCGTAAGCGGGGAACCTGGGGCCAACGTCCTGACTTTC
few 15 NA TRBJ1-2 TRBV5-6 CASSPNRIANYGYTF TGTGCCAGCAGCCCGAACAGAATCGCTAACTATGGCTACACCTTC
NA 15 TRBD2 TRBJ2-3 TRBV20-1 CSAIAGGPAEDTQYF TGCAGTGCTATAGCGGGGGGCCCTGCGGAAGATACGCAGTATTTT
few 13 TRBD2 TRBJ2-3 TRBV20-1 CSAPTSGGDTQYF TGCAGTGCTCCAACTAGCGGGGGAGATACGCAGTATTTT
few 17 NA TRBJ1-2 TRBV27 CASSPSDSDYTNYGYTF TGTGCCAGCAGTCCCTCGGACAGCGACTATACTAACTATGGCTACACCTTC
few 13 NA TRBJ1-1 TRBV5-1 CASRTGGNTEAFF TGTGCCAGCAGGACGGGGGGGAACACTGAAGCTTTCTTT
NA 15 TRBD1 TRBJ2-7 TRBV27 CASSLYRDRGYEQYF TGTGCCAGCAGTTTATATCGGGACAGGGGATACGAGCAGTACTTC
NA 15 TRBD1 TRBJ2-3 TRBV20-1 CSASRTGGDTDTQYF TGCAGTGCTAGCCGGACAGGGGGGGACACAGATACGCAGTATTTT
few 16 NA TRBJ1-2 TRBV6-1 CASTREGGGASYGYTF TGTGCCAGCACCCGAGAGGGGGGGGGCGCGAGCTATGGCTACACCTTC
once 14 TRBD2 TRBJ2-5 TRBV6-2/TRBV6-3 CASRLAGSGETQYF TGTGCCAGCAGGCTAGCGGGGTCGGGAGAGACCCAGTACTTC
NA 15 NA TRBJ2-7 TRBV20-1 CSAGRPRGVFYEQYF TGCAGTGCAGGGCGCCCGCGAGGGGTTTTTTACGAGCAGTACTTC
NA 14 NA TRBJ1-1 TRBV6-2/TRBV6-3 CASSVRRGGAEAFF TGTGCCAGCAGTGTGCGCCGAGGGGGAGCTGAAGCTTTCTTT
NA 15 NA TRBJ1-4 TRBV4-3 CASSQDLSVEEKLFF TGCGCCAGCAGCCAAGATTTGTCCGTGGAGGAAAAACTGTTTTTT
NA 15 TRBD2 TRBJ2-7 TRBV7-9 CASSSFSGSTYEQYF TGTGCCAGCAGCTCCTTTAGCGGGTCTACCTACGAGCAGTACTTC
NA 15 TRBD2 TRBJ2-1 TRBV5-6 CASSLGGLANNEQFF TGTGCCAGCAGCCTGGGCGGACTAGCTAACAATGAGCAGTTCTTC
NA 16 NA TRBJ2-5 TRBV6-5 CASSYTAEAQGGTQYF TGTGCCAGCAGTTACACCGCCGAGGCGCAAGGAGGGACCCAGTACTTC
NA 16 TRBD2 TRBJ2-3 TRBV6-5 CASRRTSGGPTDTQYF TGTGCCAGCAGGCGGACTAGCGGGGGGCCCACAGATACGCAGTATTTT
NA 15 NA TRBJ2-7 TRBV7-2 CASSFQRSSYNEQYF TGTGCCAGCAGCTTCCAGCGGAGCTCCTACAATGAGCAGTACTTC
NA 16 NA TRBJ1-5 TRBV6-6 CASSLRTEYSNQPQHF TGTGCCAGCAGTCTAAGGACAGAGTATAGCAATCAGCCCCAGCATTTT
NA 19 NA TRBJ2-5 TRBV5-1 CASSFSGSWVKDSQETQYF TGCGCCAGCAGCTTCTCTGGGTCCTGGGTAAAGGACAGCCAAGAGACCCAGTACTTC
NA 16 TRBD2 TRBJ2-7 TRBV13 CASSTTSGLDSYEQYF TGTGCCAGCAGCACTACTAGCGGCCTAGATTCGTACGAGCAGTACTTC
NA 14 NA TRBJ2-3 TRBV18 CASSPTRGPDTQYF TGTGCCAGCTCACCGACGAGGGGCCCGGATACGCAGTATTTT
NA 14 NA TRBJ1-2 TRBV4-3 CASSQGTGNAGYTF TGCGCCAGCAGCCAAGGTACAGGGAATGCTGGCTACACCTTC
NA 13 NA TRBJ2-1 TRBV6-2/TRBV6-3 CASIGISYNEQFF TGTGCCAGCATCGGGATCTCCTACAATGAGCAGTTCTTC